The clone carrying this T cell receptor beta chain was counted a single time. No antigen is known for it. Germline V gene lookup returns CDR1 MNHEY and CDR2 SVGAGI. The CDR3 consists of 13 residues. This record comes from a study of shared clonotypes between healthy human individuals. Study-level findings and limits: Generation probabilities of non-shared clonotypes were lower (relative to those shared by all four donors).

Only in-frame clones appear in the TCRdb table, and some are missing; sequencing was by immunoSEQ multiplex PCR. Of 2 million to 2.5 million clones detected, approximately 95% appear once; the ten largest clones hold over 0.1%. Each of the donors was a healthy adult who was HIV-negative and had not had a recent acute infection or vaccination. Sequencing used naive CD4+ T cells sorted from blood. This sample's subset: CD45RA+ positively selected. The sequence derives from a man aged 18-30 years in good health. The V gene is TRBV6-5, the J gene TRBJ2-5; perhaps TRBD2 as D (5 bases). The end of the DNA is better explained by TRBJ2-7, so the J call may be wrong. The CDR3 region is CATQASRTYEQYF. The CDR3 DNA sequence: TGTGCCACCCAGGCTAGCCGAACCTACGAGCAGTACTTC.